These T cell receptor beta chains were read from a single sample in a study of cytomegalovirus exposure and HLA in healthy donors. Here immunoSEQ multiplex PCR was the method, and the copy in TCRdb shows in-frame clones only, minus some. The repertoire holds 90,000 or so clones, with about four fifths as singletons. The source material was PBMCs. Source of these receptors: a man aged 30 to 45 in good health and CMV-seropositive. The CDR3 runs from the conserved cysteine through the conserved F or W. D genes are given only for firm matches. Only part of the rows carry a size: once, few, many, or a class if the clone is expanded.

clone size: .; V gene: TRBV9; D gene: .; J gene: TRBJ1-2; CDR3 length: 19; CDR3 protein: CASSETTLGLRFSNYGYTF; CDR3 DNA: TGTGCCAGCAGCGAGACGACCCTCGGACTGAGGTTCTCAAACTATGGCTACACCTTC
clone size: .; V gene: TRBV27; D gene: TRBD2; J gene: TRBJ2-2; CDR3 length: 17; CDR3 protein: CASSLLAGPPGTGELFF; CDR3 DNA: TGTGCCAGCAGTTTACTAGCGGGCCCACCGGGAACCGGGGAGCTGTTTTTT
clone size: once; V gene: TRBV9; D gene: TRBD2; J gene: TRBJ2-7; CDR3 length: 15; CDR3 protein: CASSVGGGKSYEQYF; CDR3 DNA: TGTGCCAGCAGCGTAGGGGGAGGGAAATCCTACGAGCAGTACTTC
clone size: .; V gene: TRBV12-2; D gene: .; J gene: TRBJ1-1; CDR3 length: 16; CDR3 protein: CASRLSQGALRTEAFF; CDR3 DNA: TGTGCAAGTCGCTTATCACAGGGGGCGCTTAGGACTGAAGCTTTCTTT
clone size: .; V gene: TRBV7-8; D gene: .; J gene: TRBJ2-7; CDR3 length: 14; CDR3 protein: CASSLGGGPGEQYF; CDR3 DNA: TGTGCCAGCAGCTTAGGAGGGGGACCGGGGGAGCAGTACTTC
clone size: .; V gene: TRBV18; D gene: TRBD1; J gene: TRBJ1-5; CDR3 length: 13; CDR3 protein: CASSWTGEQPQHF; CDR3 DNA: TGTGCCAGCTCATGGACAGGGGAACAGCCCCAGCATTTT
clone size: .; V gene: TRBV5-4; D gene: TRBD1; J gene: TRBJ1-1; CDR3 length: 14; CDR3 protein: CASSSQGVNTEAFF; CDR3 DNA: TGTGCCAGCAGCAGCCAGGGGGTGAACACTGAAGCTTTCTTT
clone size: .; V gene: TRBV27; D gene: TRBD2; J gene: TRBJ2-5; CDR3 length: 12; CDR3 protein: CASSEHGRAQYF; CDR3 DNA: TGTGCCAGCAGTGAACATGGGAGGGCCCAGTACTTC
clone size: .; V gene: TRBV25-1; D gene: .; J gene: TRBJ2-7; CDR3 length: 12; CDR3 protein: CASSENFYEQYF; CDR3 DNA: TGTGCCAGCAGTGAAAACTTCTACGAGCAGTACTTC
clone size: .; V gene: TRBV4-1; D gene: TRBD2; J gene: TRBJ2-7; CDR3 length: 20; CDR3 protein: CASSQDRRTSGRAGLGEQYF; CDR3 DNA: TGCGCCAGCAGCCAAGATCGGAGGACTAGCGGGAGGGCCGGACTTGGCGAGCAGTACTTC
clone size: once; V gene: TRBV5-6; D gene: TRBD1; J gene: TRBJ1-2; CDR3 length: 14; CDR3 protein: CASSIRQGGPGYTF; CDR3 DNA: TGTGCCAGCAGCATCAGACAGGGGGGACCTGGCTACACCTTC
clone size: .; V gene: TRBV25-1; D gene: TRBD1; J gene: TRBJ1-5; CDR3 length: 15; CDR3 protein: CASSDSFRGEGPQHF; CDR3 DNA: TGTGCCAGCAGTGATAGTTTCAGGGGGGAAGGCCCCCAGCATTTT
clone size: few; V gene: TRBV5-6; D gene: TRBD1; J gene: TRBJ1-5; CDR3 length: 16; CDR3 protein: CASSTMVGQGYQPQHF; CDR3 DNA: TGTGCCAGCAGCACGATGGTTGGACAGGGATACCAGCCCCAGCATTTT
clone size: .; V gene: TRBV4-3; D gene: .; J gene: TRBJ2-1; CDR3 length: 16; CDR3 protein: CASSQDWSGAGNEQFF; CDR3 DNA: TGCGCCAGCAGCCAAGATTGGTCGGGAGCTGGGAATGAGCAGTTCTTC
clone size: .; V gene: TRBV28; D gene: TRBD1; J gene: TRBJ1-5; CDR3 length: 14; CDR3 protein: CASSGQGGNQPQHF; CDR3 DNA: TGTGCCAGCAGCGGACAGGGCGGCAATCAGCCCCAGCATTTT
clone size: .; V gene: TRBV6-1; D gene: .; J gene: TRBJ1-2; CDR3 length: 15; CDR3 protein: CASSQFPSGNYGYTF; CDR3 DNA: TGTGCCAGCAGCCAATTTCCTTCCGGGAACTATGGCTACACCTTC
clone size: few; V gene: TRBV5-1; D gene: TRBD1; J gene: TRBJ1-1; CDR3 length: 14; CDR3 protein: CASSWSDRGTEAFF; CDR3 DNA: TGCGCCAGCAGCTGGAGCGACAGGGGAACTGAAGCTTTCTTT
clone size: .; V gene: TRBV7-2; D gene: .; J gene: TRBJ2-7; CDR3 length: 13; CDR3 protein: CASSLSRGGEQYF; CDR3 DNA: TGTGCCAGCAGCCTGAGCCGCGGCGGGGAGCAGTACTTC
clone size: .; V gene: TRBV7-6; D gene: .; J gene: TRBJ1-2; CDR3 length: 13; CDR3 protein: CASSRTENYGYTF; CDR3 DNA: TGTGCCAGCAGCAGGACAGAAAACTATGGCTACACCTTC
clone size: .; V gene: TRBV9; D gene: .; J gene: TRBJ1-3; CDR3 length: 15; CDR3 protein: CASSVDPGSGNTIYF; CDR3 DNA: TGTGCCAGCAGCGTAGATCCGGGATCTGGAAACACCATATATTTT
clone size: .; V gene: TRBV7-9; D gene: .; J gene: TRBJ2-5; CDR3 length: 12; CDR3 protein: CASSFLQETQYF; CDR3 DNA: TGTGCCAGCAGCTTCCTGCAAGAGACCCAGTACTTC
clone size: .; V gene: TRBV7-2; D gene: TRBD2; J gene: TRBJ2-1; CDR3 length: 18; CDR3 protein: CASSLAGRLAGGPGEQFF; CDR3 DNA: TGTGCCAGCAGCTTAGCTGGGAGACTAGCGGGAGGGCCTGGTGAGCAGTTCTTC
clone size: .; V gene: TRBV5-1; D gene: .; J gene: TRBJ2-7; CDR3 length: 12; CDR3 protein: CASSLPGVEQYF; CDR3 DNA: TGCGCCAGCAGCTTGCCAGGGGTCGAGCAGTACTTC
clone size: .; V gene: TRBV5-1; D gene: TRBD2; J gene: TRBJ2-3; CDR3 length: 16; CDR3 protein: CASSLDGGRITDTQYF; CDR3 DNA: TGCGCCAGCAGCTTGGATGGCGGGAGGATCACAGATACGCAGTATTTT
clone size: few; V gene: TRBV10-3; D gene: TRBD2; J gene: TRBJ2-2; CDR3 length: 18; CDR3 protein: CATTGTSGRVPGSGELFF; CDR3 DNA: TGTGCCACAACCGGGACTAGCGGGAGGGTACCGGGGTCCGGGGAGCTGTTTTTT
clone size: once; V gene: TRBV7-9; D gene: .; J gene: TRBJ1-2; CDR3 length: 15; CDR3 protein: CASSSEYAGFYGYTF; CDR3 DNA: TGTGCCAGCAGCTCAGAGTATGCGGGTTTCTATGGCTACACCTTC